This T cell receptor beta chain is from a study of cytomegalovirus exposure and HLA in healthy donors. Produced via immunoSEQ multiplex PCR; TCRdb's table is partial and in-frame only. The sample contains approximately 270,000 clones, around 86% of which appear only once. The V end lost 5 bases, the J end lost 4 bases, and 17 bases lay between the germline ends. The CDR3 has 15 residues. CDR1 and CDR2 (germline): SEHNR, FQNEAQ (reference sequence). The study's findings and limits: Listed as cytomegalovirus-associated were 150 or so TCR beta chains.

This clone occurred a few times. As yet, its antigen is unknown. The chain links TRBV7-9 to TRBJ1-2; D gene uncertain. The origin of this receptor is a woman aged 18-29 years in good health and CMV-seronegative. Sequencing used PBMCs. The CDR3 coding sequence is TGTGCCAGCAGCCCCCAGTTGGCAGCGGCCTATGGCTACACCTTC. Amino acids: CASSPQLAAAYGYTF.